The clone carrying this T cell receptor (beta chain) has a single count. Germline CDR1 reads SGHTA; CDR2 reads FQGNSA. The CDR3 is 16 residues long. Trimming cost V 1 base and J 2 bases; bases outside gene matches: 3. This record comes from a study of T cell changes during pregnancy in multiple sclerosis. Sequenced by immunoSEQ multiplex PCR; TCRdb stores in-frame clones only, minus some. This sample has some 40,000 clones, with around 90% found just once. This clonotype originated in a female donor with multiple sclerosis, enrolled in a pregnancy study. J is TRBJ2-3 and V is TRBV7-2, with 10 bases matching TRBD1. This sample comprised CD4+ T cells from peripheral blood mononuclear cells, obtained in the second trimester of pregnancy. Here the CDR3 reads CASSLGGQGYTDTQYF. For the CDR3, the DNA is TGTGCCAGCAGCTTAGGGGGACAGGGGTACACAGATACGCAGTATTTT.